This section outlines one T cell receptor (beta chain) sequence together with its context. Its antigen is currently unknown. The CDR3 covers 14 residues. Per the germline V gene, CDR1 is SGHTA and CDR2 is FQGTGA. V was shortened by 5 bases and J by 1 base, with 11 bases between the two germline ends. Generated by immunoSEQ multiplex PCR, the TCRdb table keeps only in-frame clones and is missing some. The sample shows 12,000 to 15,000 clones, 85% to 90% of them seen only once. The data belong to a study of T cell clonotyping in hematopoietic cell transplantation. Study conclusions and caveats: Pathologically expanded recipient clonotypes increased progressively from day 30 to day 180 as diversity fell. No sorting was done, leaving CD4 and CD8 contributions mixed. Few recipient clonotypes overlapped donors; over 95% were de novo at given depth.

Blood collection times were about day -28 and days 30, 100, 180 posttransplant. J is TRBJ1-1 and V is TRBV7-3, with D possibly being TRBD1 (6 bases). This receptor was obtained from a male patient in his fifties or sixties who had an allogeneic stem cell transplant from an unrelated donor, so T cells may come from the graft donor. Some clones in this sample may be carry-over from other donors' samples. Sequenced here: PBMCs, sampled 100 days after allogeneic stem cell transplant. The CDR3 region is CASSPRGGNTEAFF. The CDR3, as DNA: TGTGCCAGCAGCCCTAGGGGGGGGAACACTGAAGCTTTCTTT.